A selection of T cell receptor beta chains follows, all from one sample in a study of cytomegalovirus exposure and HLA in healthy donors. The protocol was immunoSEQ multiplex PCR, while the TCRdb copy is restricted to in-frame clones and leaves out a portion. The table includes 210,000 or so clones, about three quarters detected once. Sequenced material: PBMCs. The receptors come from a woman aged 55 to 70 in good health and CMV-seropositive. The CDR3 runs from the conserved cysteine through the conserved F or W. The D gene is left open where the match is weak. Clone size is stated in some rows and not others, as once, few, many or a class when expanded.

d_call	clone_size	j_call	v_call	cdr3_nt	cdr3_aa
-	once	TRBJ2-2	TRBV7-6	TGTGCCAGCAGCTCGGGACTGAACACCGGGGAGCTGTTTTTT	CASSSGLNTGELFF
TRBD1	-	TRBJ2-7	TRBV5-1	TGCGCCAGCAGCCTGGAGCAGGGGGCGAACGAGCAGTACTTC	CASSLEQGANEQYF
-	few	TRBJ1-2	TRBV6-6	TGTGCCAGCAGTTACGGTGGCAGTAACTATGGCTACACCTTC	CASSYGGSNYGYTF
-	-	TRBJ1-2	TRBV29-1	TGCAGCGTTGACGTAGGCGGTGGCTACACCTTC	CSVDVGGGYTF
-	once	TRBJ1-2	TRBV6-1	TGTGCCAGCACTATGACAGAGGACCGTAACTATGGCTACACCTTC	CASTMTEDRNYGYTF
-	-	TRBJ1-2	TRBV6-5	TGTGCCAGCAGTCGGGGCGGGGACTATGGCTACACCTTC	CASSRGGDYGYTF
-	-	TRBJ1-1	TRBV6-5	TGTGCCAGCAGCAGCCGAGGGAACACTGAAGCTTTCTTT	CASSSRGNTEAFF
-	few	TRBJ2-3	TRBV5-1	TGCGCCAGCAGCTCCCGCAGCGGTCGCCCAGATACGCAGTATTTT	CASSSRSGRPDTQYF
TRBD1	few	TRBJ2-7	TRBV27	TGTGCCAGCAGTTTATATTGGTCCGCGGACAGGGTCTCCGAGCAGTACTTC	CASSLYWSADRVSEQYF
-	-	TRBJ2-1	TRBV7-3	TGTGCCAGCTCTGCTGGGCTCAATGAGCAGTTCTTC	CASSAGLNEQFF
-	-	TRBJ2-3	TRBV30	TGTGCCTGGAGTAGGCGGCCGAGCACAGATACGCAGTATTTT	CAWSRRPSTDTQYF
-	-	TRBJ1-5	TRBV4-2	TGTGCCAGCAGCCGGGACTGGGATCAGCCCCAGCATTTT	CASSRDWDQPQHF
TRBD2	-	TRBJ2-2	TRBV2	TGTGCCAGCAGCGCGGGACTAGGCAACACCGGGGAGCTGTTTTTT	CASSAGLGNTGELFF
TRBD2	-	TRBJ2-7	TRBV9	TGTGCCAGCAGCTCAGGACTAGCGGGGGGCTACGAGCAGTACTTC	CASSSGLAGGYEQYF
-	-	TRBJ1-3	TRBV29-1	TGCAGCGTTGGTACCCTGGGTTCTAGCTCTGGAAACACCATATATTTT	CSVGTLGSSSGNTIYF